The entry that follows covers one T cell receptor beta chain sequence. The CDR3 has 13 residues. The V and J ends lost 4 bases and 4 bases, in that order; junction bases with no gene match: 4. Germline V lookup: CDR1 SQVTM, CDR2 ANQGSEA. Some clones are missing from TCRdb's copy, which holds only in-frame ones; the method was immunoSEQ multiplex PCR. The sample consists of 550,000 to 800,000 clones, approximately 83% of them appearing once. The data are from a study of shared T cell receptors in the human thymus. This same sample was also taken into another study, of human thymus T cells. That work adds: Infants, healthy and Finnish, who were having corrective surgery for congenital heart defects served as donors. Thymic resections from corrective heart surgery supplied the tissue.

The sequenced sample consisted of thymocytes. This TCR derives from a girl less than two years old with a congenital heart defect. This chain joins TRBV29-1 and TRBJ1-2, with 9 bases fitting TRBD1. Here the CDR3 reads CSVGPTGGYGYTF. CDR3 nucleotide sequence: TGCAGCGTTGGACCGACAGGGGGCTATGGCTACACCTTC.